This T cell receptor (beta chain) came from a study of cytomegalovirus exposure and HLA in healthy donors. The overall study: Counted in an early data release were approximately 80 million unique TCRs from HLA-typed donors.

This PCR relied on a set of 60 Vbeta primers and 13 Jbeta primers. Assay: immunoSEQ multiplex PCR; the TCRdb copy retains only in-frame clones and omits some. This sample has under 110,000 clones, with around three quarters found just once. Study-wide results and limits: In a later analysis, productive TCRs from donors in an Asian-associated ancestry cluster reportedly carried fewer N-insertions than the cohort mean. A later analysis found most CMV-associated TCR beta chains apparently HLA-restricted. In a later analysis, a missense DCLRE1C variant was linked to TCR beta V- and J-gene trimming.

About this clone: Its target is not known.

The clonotype was recovered from a man aged 40-49 years in good health and CMV-seronegative. The sequenced sample was PBMCs.

This CDR3 is CASSLQAGVTDTQYF. The CDR3 bases are TGTGCCAGCAGCTTACAGGCAGGGGTGACAGATACGCAGTATTTT. The chain joins TRBV7-2 to TRBJ2-3, with D possibly being TRBD1 (6 bases). CDR1 SGHTA and CDR2 FQGNSA come from the germline V gene. The CDR3 contains 15 residues. Deletions cut 2 bases from V and 3 bases from J, with 12 bases between.